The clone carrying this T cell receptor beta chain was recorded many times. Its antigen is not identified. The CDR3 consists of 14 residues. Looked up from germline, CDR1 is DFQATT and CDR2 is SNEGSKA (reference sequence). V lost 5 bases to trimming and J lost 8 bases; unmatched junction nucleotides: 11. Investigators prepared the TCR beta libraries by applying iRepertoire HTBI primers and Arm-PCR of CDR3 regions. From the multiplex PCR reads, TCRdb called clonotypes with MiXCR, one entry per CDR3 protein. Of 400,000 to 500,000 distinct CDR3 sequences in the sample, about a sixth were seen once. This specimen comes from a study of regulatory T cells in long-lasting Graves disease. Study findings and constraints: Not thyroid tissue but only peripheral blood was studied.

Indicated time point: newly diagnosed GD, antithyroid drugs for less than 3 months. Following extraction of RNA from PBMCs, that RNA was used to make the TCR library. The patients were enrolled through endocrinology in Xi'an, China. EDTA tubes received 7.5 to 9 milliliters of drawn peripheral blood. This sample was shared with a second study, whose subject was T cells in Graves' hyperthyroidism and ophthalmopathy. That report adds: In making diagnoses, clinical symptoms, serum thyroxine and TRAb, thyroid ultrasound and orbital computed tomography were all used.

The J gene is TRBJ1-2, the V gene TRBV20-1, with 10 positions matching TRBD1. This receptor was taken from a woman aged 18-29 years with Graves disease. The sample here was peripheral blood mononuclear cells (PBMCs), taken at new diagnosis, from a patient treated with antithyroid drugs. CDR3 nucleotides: TGCAGTGCTTCATCGGGACAGGGGTATCGGGGCTACACCTTC. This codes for CSASSGQGYRGYTF.